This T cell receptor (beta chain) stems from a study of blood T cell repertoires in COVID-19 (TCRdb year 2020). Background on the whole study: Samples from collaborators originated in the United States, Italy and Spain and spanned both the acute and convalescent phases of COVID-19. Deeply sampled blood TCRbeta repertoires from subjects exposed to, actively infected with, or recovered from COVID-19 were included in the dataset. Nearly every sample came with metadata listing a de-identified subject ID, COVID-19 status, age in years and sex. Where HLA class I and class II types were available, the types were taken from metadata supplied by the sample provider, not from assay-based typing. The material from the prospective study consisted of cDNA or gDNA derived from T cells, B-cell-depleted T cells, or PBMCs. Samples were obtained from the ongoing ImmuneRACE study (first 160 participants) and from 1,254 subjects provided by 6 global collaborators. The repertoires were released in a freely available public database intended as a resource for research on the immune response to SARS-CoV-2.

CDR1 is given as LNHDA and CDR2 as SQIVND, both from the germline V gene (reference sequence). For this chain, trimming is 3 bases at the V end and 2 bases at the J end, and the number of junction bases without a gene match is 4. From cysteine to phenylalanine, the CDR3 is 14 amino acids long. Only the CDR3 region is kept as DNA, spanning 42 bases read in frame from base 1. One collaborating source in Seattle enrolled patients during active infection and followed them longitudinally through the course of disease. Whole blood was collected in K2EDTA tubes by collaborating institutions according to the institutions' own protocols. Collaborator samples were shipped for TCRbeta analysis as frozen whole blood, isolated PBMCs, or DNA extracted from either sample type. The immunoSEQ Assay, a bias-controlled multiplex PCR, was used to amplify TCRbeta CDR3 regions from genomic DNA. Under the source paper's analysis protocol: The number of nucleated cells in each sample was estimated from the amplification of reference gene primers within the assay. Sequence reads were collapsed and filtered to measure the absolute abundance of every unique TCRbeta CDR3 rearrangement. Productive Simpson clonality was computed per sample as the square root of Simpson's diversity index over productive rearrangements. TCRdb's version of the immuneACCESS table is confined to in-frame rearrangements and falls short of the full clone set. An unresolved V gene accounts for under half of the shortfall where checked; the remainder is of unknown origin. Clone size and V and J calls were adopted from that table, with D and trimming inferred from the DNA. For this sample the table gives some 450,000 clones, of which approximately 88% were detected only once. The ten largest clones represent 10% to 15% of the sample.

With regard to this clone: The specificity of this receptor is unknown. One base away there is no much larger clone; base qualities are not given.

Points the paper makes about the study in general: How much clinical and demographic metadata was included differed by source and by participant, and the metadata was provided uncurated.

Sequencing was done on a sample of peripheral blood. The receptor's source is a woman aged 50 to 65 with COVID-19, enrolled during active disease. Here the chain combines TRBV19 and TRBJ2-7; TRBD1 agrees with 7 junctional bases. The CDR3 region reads CASSIRDSAYEQYF. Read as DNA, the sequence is TGTGCCAGTAGTATCCGGGACAGCGCCTACGAGCAGTACTTC. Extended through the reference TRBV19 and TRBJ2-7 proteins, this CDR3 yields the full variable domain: DGGITQSPKYLFRKEGQNVTLSCEQNLNHDAMYWYRQDPGQGLRLIYYSQIVNDFQKGDIAEGYSVSREKKESFPLTVTSAQKNPTAFYLCASSIRDSAYEQYFGPGTRLTVT.